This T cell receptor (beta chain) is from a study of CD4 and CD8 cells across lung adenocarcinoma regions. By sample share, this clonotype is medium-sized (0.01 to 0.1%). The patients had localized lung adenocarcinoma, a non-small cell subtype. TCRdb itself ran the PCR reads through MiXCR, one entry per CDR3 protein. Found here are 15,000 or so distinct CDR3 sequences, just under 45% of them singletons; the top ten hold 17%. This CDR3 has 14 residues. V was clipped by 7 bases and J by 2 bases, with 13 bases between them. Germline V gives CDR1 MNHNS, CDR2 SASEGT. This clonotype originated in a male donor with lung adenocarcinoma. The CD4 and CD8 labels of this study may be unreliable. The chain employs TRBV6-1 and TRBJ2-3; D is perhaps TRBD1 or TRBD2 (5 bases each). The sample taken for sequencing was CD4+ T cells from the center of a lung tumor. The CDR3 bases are TGTGCCAGCAATAGGGACCGCGCCACAGATACGCAGTATTTT. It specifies CASNRDRATDTQYF.